A single sample is the source of the 32 T cell receptor beta chains below, sequenced in a study of blood T cell repertoires in COVID-19. Sequencing was performed with immunoSEQ multiplex PCR; in TCRdb, only in-frame clones are kept and a portion is missing. Of some 180,000 clones in the sample, under 90% were seen once. The material sequenced was peripheral blood. Every receptor here comes from a woman aged 80 or over with acute or convalescent COVID-19.

This clone was seen more than once but under ten times. The chain recombines TRBV5-1 with TRBJ1-2; D possibly corresponds to TRBD1 (6 bases). This CDR3 region has 13 residues. Germline CDR1 reads SGHRS; CDR2 reads YFSETQ. V gave up 4 bases and J gave up 2 bases, with 9 bases separating them. As DNA, the CDR3 is TGCGCCAGCAGCGCCACAGGGAACTATGGCTACACCTTC. Translating it yields CASSATGNYGYTF.

The rearrangement joins TRBV13 to TRBJ1-1; D is unresolved. Between the trimmed V and J ends, which lost 2 bases and 2 bases, there was a span of 3 bases. The CDR3 is 12 amino acids. Germline CDR1 is PRHDT and CDR2 is FYEKMQ (reference sequence). CDR3 loop: CASSLSNTEAFF. The CDR3 DNA is TGTGCCAGCAGCTTATCTAACACTGAAGCTTTCTTT.

The DNA for the CDR3 is TGTGCCAGTACTCCAGGGGGACACAGCTCCTACAATGAGCAGTTCTTC. Protein sequence: CASTPGGHSSYNEQFF. This chain connects TRBV19 to TRBJ2-1; TRBD1 matches at 7 bases. Germline V lookup: CDR1 LNHDA, CDR2 SQIVND (reference sequence). V lost 7 bases, J lost 0 bases, and 9 bases stayed unmatched. This CDR3 spans 16 amino acids.

A single count supports this clone. V is TRBV11-2 and J is TRBJ1-1; D not resolved. The CDR3 runs 12 residues. Germline lookup yields CDR1 SGHAT and CDR2 FQNNGV. V was trimmed by 3 bases and J by 1 base, leaving 3 bases between them. CDR3 amino acids: CASSFQNTEAFF. CDR3 DNA sequence: TGTGCCAGCAGCTTCCAGAACACTGAAGCTTTCTTT.

This clone was seen a few times. J is TRBJ1-1 and V is TRBV6-5, with TRBD1 matching 11 bases. The CDR3 is made up of 13 amino acids. J gave up 8 bases and V 4 bases, and 3 bases lay outside the gene matches. CDR1 is MNHEY, CDR2 SVGAGI, per germline. The CDR3 DNA sequence: TGTGCCAGCAGTTCGGACAGGGGGCGAGAAGCTTTCTTT. Translation gives CASSSDRGREAFF.

The rearrangement uses TRBV7-9 and TRBJ2-7; 10 bases match TRBD1. The CDR3 has 15 amino acids. The V segment lost 5 bases and the J segment 5 bases; nucleotides outside the gene matches: 9. Germline loops: CDR1 SEHNR, CDR2 FQNEAQ (reference sequence). CDR3 sequence: CASSPGTGARNEQYF. Here the CDR3 DNA reads TGTGCCAGCAGCCCCGGGACAGGGGCTAGGAACGAGCAGTACTTC.

There are a few counts of this clone. V and J are TRBV7-2 and TRBJ2-7, with D perhaps TRBD1 (6 bases). From germline, CDR1 is SGHTA and CDR2 FQGNSA. Trimming shortened V by 1 base and J by 5 bases, and 9 bases separated the two germline ends. This CDR3 is 13 amino acids long. For the CDR3, the DNA is TGTGCCAGCAGCTTAGTGGCAGGGGACGAGCAGTACTTC. Protein sequence: CASSLVAGDEQYF.

The rearrangement links TRBV19 to TRBJ1-4, with a tentative D call TRBD1 (6 bases). This CDR3 region has 15 residues. Looked up from germline, CDR1 is LNHDA and CDR2 is SQIVND (reference sequence). Trimming left V 5 bases short and J 5 bases short, with 15 bases between. The CDR3: CASSDGQRDNEKLFF. DNA of the CDR3: TGTGCCAGTAGTGATGGACAGAGGGACAATGAAAAACTGTTTTTT.

This clone has a count of ten or more. This chain uses TRBV5-6 with TRBJ1-2, with D unclear. This CDR3 is 12 amino acids long. V was pared by 2 bases and J by 7 bases, with 9 bases between. The V gene's germline CDR1 is SGHDT and CDR2 YYEEEE. The CDR3: CASSLIEVGYTF. The CDR3 DNA reads as TGTGCCAGCAGCTTAATAGAGGTTGGCTACACCTTC. Full variable domain (rest looked up from reference TRBV5-6 and TRBJ1-2): DAGVTQSPTHLIKTRGQQVTLRCSPKSGHDTVSWYQQALGQGPQFIFQYYEEEERQRGNFPDRFSGHQFPNYSSELNVNALLLGDSALYLCASSLIEVGYTFGSGTRLTVV.

The chain couples TRBV27 to TRBJ1-4; unclear D gene. Germline CDR1 is MNHEY and CDR2 is SMNVEV (reference sequence). The CDR3 runs to 14 residues. Trimming stripped 8 bases from V and 7 bases from J, with 17 bases between. CDR3 bases: TGTGCCAGCGGTGACTCAAGCTGGAGTGAAAAACTGTTTTTT. Its translation: CASGDSSWSEKLFF.

The chain couples TRBV6-2 or TRBV6-3 to TRBJ2-3, with TRBD2 identical over 11 bases. CDR1 is MNHEY and CDR2 is SVGEGT in the germline V gene. This CDR3 spans 16 amino acids. V shed 2 bases and J 3 bases; nucleotides not matched to a gene: 4. The CDR3 region has the DNA TGTGCCAGCAGTTACGCAACTAGCGGGAGTACAGATACGCAGTATTTT. Its translation: CASSYATSGSTDTQYF.

The chain recombines TRBV15 with TRBJ2-7, with 11 bases lining up with TRBD2. J gave up 6 bases and V 0 bases, and 4 bases lay outside the gene matches. The CDR3 is 15 residues long. Germline V gene data show CDR1 as LNHNV and CDR2 as YYDKDF (reference sequence). CDR3 sequence reads: CATSRDGTSGSEQYF. CDR3 DNA sequence: TGTGCCACCAGCAGAGATGGAACTAGCGGGAGCGAGCAGTACTTC.

The CDR3 region is CASSERTRREKLFF. As DNA, the CDR3 is TGTGCCAGCAGTGAACGGACAAGGCGGGAAAAACTGTTTTTT. The chain is built from TRBV2 and TRBJ1-4; perhaps TRBD1 as D (5 bases). The V gene lost 2 bases and the J gene lost 8 bases, with 12 bases spanning the gap. This CDR3 has 14 residues. Germline CDR1 reads SNHLY; CDR2 reads FYNNEI.

CDR3: CASSPSWTGAGEQYF. CDR3 DNA sequence: TGTGCCAGCAGCCCTAGCTGGACAGGGGCGGGTGAGCAGTACTTC. V usage is TRBV7-9 and J usage is TRBJ2-7, with 9 nucleotides matching TRBD1. Germline V lookup: CDR1 SEHNR, CDR2 FQNEAQ (reference sequence). The CDR3 runs to 15 residues. Unmatched junction bases numbered 12, after V lost 5 bases and J lost 7 bases.

The V call is TRBV5-1, the J call TRBJ2-5; TRBD2 matches at 7 bases. Losses at the gene ends were 4 bases for V and 5 bases for J; bases not matched to a gene: 11. Germline-derived CDR1 and CDR2 are SGHRS and YFSETQ. The CDR3 has 15 amino acids. CDR3 sequence reads: CASSPRRLASETQYF. The DNA for the CDR3 is TGCGCCAGCAGCCCCCGACGACTAGCATCGGAGACCCAGTACTTC. The whole variable domain, filled in from reference TRBV5-1 and TRBJ2-5, reads KAGVTQTPRYLIKTRGQQVTLSCSPISGHRSVSWYQQTPGQGLQFLFEYFSETQRNKGNFPGRFSGRQFSNSRSEMNVSTLELGDSALYLCASSPRRLASETQYFGPGTRLLVL.

The V and J genes are TRBV19 and TRBJ2-5, with 7 bases matching TRBD1. V lost 3 bases and J lost 1; bases outside the gene matches: 5. Germline V gives CDR1 LNHDA, CDR2 SQIVND (reference sequence). The CDR3 consists of 15 residues. The chain's CDR3 is CASSMDGQVQETQYF. CDR3 coding DNA: TGTGCCAGTAGTATGGACGGACAGGTCCAAGAGACCCAGTACTTC.

CDR3 loop: CASSIRTGGNEQFF. CDR3 nucleotide sequence: TGTGCCAGTAGTATAAGGACAGGGGGCAATGAGCAGTTCTTC. The J gene is TRBJ2-1, the V gene TRBV19, with 10 bases lining up with TRBD1. There are 14 residues in the CDR3. V was pared by 2 bases and J by 6 bases, with 1 base of the junction left unmatched. Germline CDR1 is LNHDA and CDR2 is SQIVND (reference sequence).

The rearrangement joins TRBV7-9 to TRBJ2-2; 13 bases map to TRBD2. CDR1 is SEHNR and CDR2 is FQNEAQ in the germline V gene (reference sequence). This CDR3 comprises 19 residues. The V gene end was trimmed by 3 bases and the J gene end by 2 bases; junction bases not matched to a gene: 9. The CDR3 region is CASSFVTSGRASNTGELFF. As DNA, the CDR3 is TGTGCCAGCAGCTTTGTTACTAGCGGGAGGGCCTCTAACACCGGGGAGCTGTTTTTT.

This rearrangement joins TRBV19 to TRBJ2-6, with 7 bases identical to TRBD1. CDR3 length: 15 residues. Germline-derived CDR1 and CDR2 are LNHDA and SQIVND (reference sequence). V was pared by 3 bases and J by 6 bases, with 5 bases of the junction left unmatched. CDR3 nucleotide sequence: TGTGCCAGTAGTATCGACAGGGACGAGGCCAACGTCCTGACTTTC. Protein: CASSIDRDEANVLTF.

This clone was seen a single time. This sequence joins TRBV2 and TRBJ1-5; 9 bases are a match to TRBD1. The CDR3 spans 15 residues. Per germline, CDR1 SNHLY and CDR2 FYNNEI. V was clipped by 6 bases and J by 7 bases; unmatched bases: 10. CDR3 region: CASSGPGQGNQPQHF. The CDR3 DNA reads as TGTGCCAGCAGCGGACCAGGACAGGGGAACCAGCCCCAGCATTTT.

The chain couples TRBV29-1 to TRBJ1-4, with D perhaps matching TRBD1 (5 bases). The V gene's germline CDR1 is SQVTM and CDR2 ANQGSEA. V was clipped by 8 bases and J by 4 bases, with 11 bases between them. CDR3 length: 12 amino acids. The chain's CDR3 is CSTRDFNEKLFF. In DNA form, the CDR3 reads TGCAGCACCCGGGACTTTAATGAAAAACTGTTTTTT.

The V call is TRBV21-1, the J call TRBJ2-7; TRBD1 is the table's D call, not checked against the DNA. TRBV21-1 is described as a pseudogene. The CDR3 is 15 residues long. In DNA form, the CDR3 reads TGTGCCAGCAGCAAAAGGGCAGGGAAGGAATACGAGCAGTACTTC. Translation gives CASSKRAGKEYEQYF.

V is TRBV4-1 and J is TRBJ2-1; the D gene is possibly TRBD2 (6 bases). V was cut by 0 bases and J by 7 bases, with 13 bases left in between. The CDR3 covers 15 residues. Germline V gives CDR1 MGHRA, CDR2 YSYEKL. The DNA of the CDR3 is TGCGCCAGCAGCCAAGAAACGGGGACTGTAAATGAGCAGTTCTTC. This gives the protein CASSQETGTVNEQFF.

V is TRBV5-6 and J is TRBJ2-2; 7 positions agree with TRBD1. Germline loops: CDR1 SGHDT, CDR2 YYEEEE. The CDR3 consists of 17 residues. With V trimmed by 5 bases and J by 2 bases, 12 bases remained unmatched. The CDR3 reads CASSPYRDSSNTGELFF. The CDR3 nucleotides read TGTGCCAGCAGTCCTTACCGGGACAGTTCCAACACCGGGGAGCTGTTTTTT.

This chain links TRBV4-2 with TRBJ2-2; 12 bases map to TRBD2. The V gene's germline CDR1 is LGHNA and CDR2 YNFKEQ. This CDR3 has 17 amino acids. Trimming took 5 bases from V and 6 from J; bases not matched to a gene: 10. This chain's CDR3 is CASSWTSGVGDAGELFF. The DNA for the CDR3 is TGTGCCAGCAGCTGGACTAGCGGGGTAGGGGACGCCGGGGAGCTGTTTTTT.

CDR3 sequence: CASSAAGGYNEQFF. The DNA of the CDR3 is TGTGCCAGCAGCGCGGCAGGGGGCTACAATGAGCAGTTCTTC. The chain combines TRBV7-2 with TRBJ2-1; the match to TRBD1 covers 7 bases. Germline values: CDR1 SGHTA, CDR2 FQGNSA. Trimming removed 5 bases from V and 3 bases from J; junction bases left unmatched: 4. The CDR3 sequence is 14 residues long.

The rearrangement joins TRBV19 to TRBJ1-1; maybe TRBD1 (5 bases). CDR3 size: 14 residues. V lost 5 bases, J lost 4 bases, and 14 bases lay in between. Germline CDR1 and CDR2: LNHDA and SQIVND (reference sequence). The CDR3 DNA sequence: TGTGCCAGTAGTGTAACTGGGGGGAGCACTGAAGCTTTCTTT. Protein sequence: CASSVTGGSTEAFF.

The sample holds one count of this clone. This chain joins TRBV29-1 and TRBJ2-7; tentatively, D is TRBD2 (5 bases). The ends were cut back, 6 bases at V and 3 bases at J, with 21 bases in the middle. CDR3 length: 15 residues. Germline V lookup: CDR1 SQVTM, CDR2 ANQGSEA. CDR3 nucleotides: TGCAGCGTCGACCTAGGCGCCGGGGATGGCTACGAGCAGTACTTC. Translating it yields CSVDLGAGDGYEQYF.

The rearrangement links TRBV12-3 or TRBV12-4 to TRBJ2-7; D possibly corresponds to TRBD2 (6 bases). The CDR3 consists of 12 residues. V was pared by 3 bases and J by 5 bases, with 8 bases between. CDR3: CASSFSGDEQYF. The CDR3 DNA sequence: TGTGCCAGCAGTTTTTCGGGGGACGAGCAGTACTTC.

The genes are TRBV4-2 and TRBJ2-6; D is ambiguous. This CDR3 has 15 amino acids. Germline assignment: CDR1 LGHNA and CDR2 YNFKEQ. V gave up 1 base and J gave up 1 base, with 5 bases separating them. CDR3 sequence reads: CASSQGVSGANVLTF. The CDR3 DNA sequence: TGTGCCAGCAGCCAAGGAGTATCTGGGGCCAACGTCCTGACTTTC.

The table lists this clone with a few counts. This chain joins TRBV4-3 and TRBJ2-1; the match to TRBD2 covers 11 bases. J lost 5 bases, V lost 5 bases, and 5 bases had no gene match. Germline CDR1 is LGHNA and CDR2 is YSLEER. The CDR3 totals 15 residues. This CDR3 reads CASSSRLAGNNEQFF. CDR3 DNA: TGCGCCAGCAGCTCTCGACTAGCGGGGAACAATGAGCAGTTCTTC.

This clone occurred once. The chain is built from TRBV4-2 and TRBJ2-1; D might be TRBD1 (6 bases). CDR1 LGHNA and CDR2 YNFKEQ come from the germline V gene. CDR3 length: 15 residues. V was clipped by 0 bases and J by 8 bases, with 14 bases between them. Written as DNA, the CDR3 is TGTGCCAGCAGCCAAGAACAGGGTGGGGGCGATGAGCAGTTCTTC. Encoded protein: CASSQEQGGGDEQFF.